This T cell receptor (beta chain) was obtained from a study of cytomegalovirus exposure and HLA in healthy donors. Study context: A prior study identified roughly 110 million unique TCR beta sequences from 200 million or so T cells. Study-level results: Rare sequences made up most TCRs, while some public TCRs were found in many donors. In a later analysis, V- and J-gene trimming of beta chains associated with a DCLRE1C missense variant, replicated independently.

Turning to this clone: Its antigen is not known.

Use of 60 Vbeta and 13 Jbeta primers characterized the PCR. Using immunoSEQ multiplex PCR, the repertoire was profiled, and TCRdb retains in-frame clones only, with some absent. The sample includes 170,000 or so clones, 80% seen only once; the top ten take about 0.64%. This TCR derives from a boy aged 5-17 years in good health and CMV-seronegative. The specimen was PBMCs.

DNA of the CDR3: TGTGCCAGCAGCTCCCGGGGAGATACGCAGTATTTT. It is translated as CASSSRGDTQYF. The rearrangement joins TRBV5-6 to TRBJ2-3; D perhaps matches TRBD2 (5 bases). This CDR3 comprises 12 residues. Trimming stripped 3 bases from V and 5 bases from J, with 7 bases between. CDR1 is SGHDT, CDR2 YYEEEE, per germline.